The source of this TCR beta chain is a study of blood T cell repertoires in COVID-19. V shed 3 bases and J 0 bases; nucleotides not matched to a gene: 3. Germline CDR1 reads SGDLS; CDR2 reads YYNGEE. This CDR3 has 15 amino acids. Produced via immunoSEQ multiplex PCR; TCRdb's table is partial and in-frame only. The sample includes fewer than 90,000 clones, 75% to 90% of them seen just once. The V and J genes are TRBV9 and TRBJ2-1, with 7 bases that match TRBD2. This receptor was identified in a woman of 80 years or more with active COVID-19. Sequencing input: peripheral blood. CDR3 nucleotides: TGTGCCAGCAGCGAGAGCGGGATCTCCTACAATGAGCAGTTCTTC. Amino acids: CASSESGISYNEQFF.